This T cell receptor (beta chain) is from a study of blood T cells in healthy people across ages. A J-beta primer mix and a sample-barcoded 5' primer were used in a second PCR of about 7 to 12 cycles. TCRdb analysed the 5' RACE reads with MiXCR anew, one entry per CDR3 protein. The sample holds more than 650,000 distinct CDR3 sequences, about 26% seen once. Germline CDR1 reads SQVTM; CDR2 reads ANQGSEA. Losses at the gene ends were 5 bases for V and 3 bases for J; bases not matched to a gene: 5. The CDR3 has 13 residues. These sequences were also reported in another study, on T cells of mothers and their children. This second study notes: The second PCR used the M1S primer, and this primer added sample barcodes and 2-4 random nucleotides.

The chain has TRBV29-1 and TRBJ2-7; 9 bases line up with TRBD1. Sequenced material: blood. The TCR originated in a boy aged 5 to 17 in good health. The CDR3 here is CSVSGQGRYEQYF. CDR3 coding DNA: TGCAGCGTTTCGGGACAGGGACGCTACGAGCAGTACTTC.